This TCR beta chain was sequenced for a study of cytomegalovirus exposure and HLA in healthy donors. Overall study results and limits: Within a later analysis, the majority of CMV-associated TCR beta chains appeared HLA-restricted. TCR beta sequences reportedly predicted most subjects' HLA-A and HLA-B alleles accurately.

Germline CDR1 reads MDHEN; CDR2 reads SYDVKM. V dropped 3 bases and J dropped 9 bases, with 18 bases sitting between them. The CDR3 is made up of 15 amino acids. Amplification used 60 Vbeta primers and 13 Jbeta primers. The repertoire was sequenced with immunoSEQ multiplex PCR; TCRdb's copy has only in-frame clones and lacks some. The data show approximately 150,000 clones, with about 75% seen just once and roughly 10% held by the top ten. This clone was detected once. Its antigen is not identified. Specimen: PBMCs. V gene TRBV28 combines with J gene TRBJ1-5; perhaps TRBD1 as D (5 bases). The clonotype was recovered from a young man in good health and CMV-seropositive. The CDR3, as DNA: TGTGCCAGCAGTTTGTCGTTGACCCCGCAGGGGCCCCAGCATTTT. This sequence encodes CASSLSLTPQGPQHF.